The next 25 T cell receptor beta chains were all read from a single sample in a study of beta chain features in type 1 diabetes. Study observations and caveats: When Type 1 diabetes patients were examined, their TCRB CDR3s proved moderately but significantly shorter in all four CD4+ subsets.

The antigens these receptors bind are not known. Expressed TCRB transcripts were sequenced, since all the RNA that had been isolated was reverse transcribed. Some clones are missing from TCRdb's copy, which holds only in-frame ones; the method was immunoSEQ multiplex PCR. The data show a few hundred thousand clones, about a sixth seen once. The sequenced material came from naive CD4+ T cells from blood. The receptors stem from a man aged 30-40 years with type 1 diabetes.

The gene calls are TRBV13 and TRBJ2-7; weak D call: TRBD1 (5 bases). CDR3 size: 13 residues. The germline V gene has CDR1 PRHDT and CDR2 FYEKMQ (reference sequence). V was trimmed by 1 base and J by 3 bases, leaving 7 bases between them. CDR3 nucleotides: TGTGCCAGCAGCTTAGTAGGGGTCTACGAGCAGTACTTC. Encoded protein: CASSLVGVYEQYF.

This clone was seen a few times. The chain recombines TRBV11-2 with TRBJ2-5, with 11 bases lining up with TRBD2. Germline CDR1 is SGHAT and CDR2 is FQNNGV. The CDR3 contains 16 residues. After removal of 4 bases from V and 7 bases from J, the junction contained 11 bases not matched to a gene. DNA for the CDR3: TGTGCCAGCAGCTCCATTAGCGGGAGGGCTGTTGGGACCCAGTACTTC. It yields the protein CASSSISGRAVGTQYF.

With regard to this clone: Other DNA sequences from this sample encode an identical CDR3 as well. The chain carries TRBV27 and TRBJ2-6, with no clear D. The V gene lost 6 bases and the J gene lost 0 bases, with 6 bases spanning the gap. This CDR3 comprises 14 residues. CDR1 is MNHEY, CDR2 SMNVEV, per germline (reference sequence). The CDR3 loop reads CASSRGSGANVLTF. In DNA, the CDR3 is TGTGCCAGCAGCCGCGGCTCTGGGGCCAACGTCCTGACTTTC.

The rearrangement uses TRBV7-6 and TRBJ2-5, with TRBD1 matching 9 bases. Germline V gene data show CDR1 as SGHVS and CDR2 as FNYEAQ. With 4 bases clipped from V and 2 bases from J, the junction kept 8 bases outside the gene matches. The CDR3 totals 16 residues. CDR3 nucleotide sequence: TGTGCCAGCAGCTGGCTACAGGGGGCCCTACAAGAGACCCAGTACTTC. Its translation: CASSWLQGALQETQYF.

This clone was observed a few times. Within the sample, other DNA sequences also encode this same CDR3. The chain is built from TRBV29-1 and TRBJ2-7, with D tentatively TRBD2 (5 bases). Germline V CDR1 and CDR2: SQVTM, ANQGSEA. The CDR3 has 11 residues. Trimming took off 7 bases at V and 5 bases at J, with 12 bases between the two ends. Here the CDR3 DNA reads TGCAGCGCCCTAGGGCGGGACGAGCAGTACTTC. The encoded protein is CSALGRDEQYF.

The chain uses TRBV7-8 and TRBJ2-4; maybe TRBD1 (6 bases). Germline V CDR1 and CDR2: SGHVS, FQNEAQ. The CDR3 runs to 14 residues. V was clipped by 3 bases and J by 7 bases, with 13 bases between them. In DNA, the CDR3 is TGTGCCAGCAGCTTGCAGACAGGAGAGAACATTCAGTACTTC. It is translated as CASSLQTGENIQYF.

Written as DNA, the CDR3 is TGCAGCGTTGCAAAAGTGACAGGCCCCTCTGGGGCCAACGTCCTGACTTTC. Protein: CSVAKVTGPSGANVLTF. The rearrangement links TRBV29-1 to TRBJ2-6, with a possible D match to TRBD1 (6 bases). The CDR3 is 17 amino acids. CDR1 and CDR2 from the germline V gene are SQVTM and ANQGSEA. V lost 4 bases, J lost 0 bases, and 16 bases lay in between.

This clone was counted a few times. Here the CDR3 reads CASRTRDRLYEQYF. The CDR3 region has the DNA TGTGCCAGCAGGACCCGGGACAGGCTCTACGAGCAGTACTTC. This rearrangement joins TRBV28 to TRBJ2-7; 8 nucleotides agree with TRBD1. This CDR3 has 14 amino acids. With V trimmed by 6 bases and J by 3 bases, 7 bases remained unmatched. Germline V gene sequence: CDR1 MDHEN, CDR2 SYDVKM.

The table lists this clone with a few counts. Other DNA variants within this sample encode the same CDR3. The V gene is TRBV20-1, the J gene TRBJ1-2; D gene unclear. This CDR3 has 10 amino acids. The germline V gene has CDR1 DFQATT and CDR2 SNEGSKA (reference sequence). The V end was cut by 4 bases, the J end by 0 bases, with 0 bases between. The CDR3 DNA is TGCAGTGCTACTAACTATGGCTACACCTTC. The encoded protein is CSATNYGYTF.

This chain connects TRBV5-1 to TRBJ2-1; D is undetermined. Deletions cut 3 bases from V and 8 bases from J, with 18 bases between. There are 15 residues in the CDR3. Per the germline V gene, CDR1 is SGHRS and CDR2 is YFSETQ. The CDR3 DNA is TGCGCCAGCAGCTCGGGTCGATTCTCTGGGGATGAGCAGTTCTTC. Protein product: CASSSGRFSGDEQFF.

The chain recombines TRBV27 with TRBJ2-5; 9 nucleotides align to TRBD1. The germline CDR1 and CDR2 sequences are MNHEY and SMNVEV (reference sequence). CDR3 length: 15 residues. V dropped 6 bases and J dropped 5; count of bases not matched to a gene: 10. The CDR3 sequence: CASRAWDRARETQYF. In nucleotides, the CDR3 is TGTGCCAGCAGAGCCTGGGACAGGGCCCGGGAGACCCAGTACTTC.

This clone has just a few counts. The chain is built from TRBV19 and TRBJ2-1; TRBD1 matches at 7 bases. With 6 bases clipped from V and 6 bases from J, the junction kept 11 bases outside the gene matches. The CDR3 loop spans 15 amino acids. CDR1 and CDR2 from the germline V gene are LNHDA and SQIVND (reference sequence). CDR3 in DNA: TGTGCCAGTAGCCAAAGGGGGCTTGGAGCCAATGAGCAGTTCTTC. Residues: CASSQRGLGANEQFF.

The table lists this clone with a few counts. Other DNA sequences in this sample translate to the same CDR3. This chain connects TRBV9 to TRBJ1-1; D not certain. V lost 0 bases, J lost 4 bases, and 7 bases lay in between. The CDR3 loop spans 13 amino acids. Germline V gives CDR1 SGDLS, CDR2 YYNGEE. CDR3 bases: TGTGCCAGCAGCGTAGAAGGCCGCACTGAAGCTTTCTTT. Amino acid sequence: CASSVEGRTEAFF.

This chain joins TRBV18 and TRBJ2-7, with 8 bases matching TRBD2. Unmatched junction bases numbered 9, after V lost 2 bases and J lost 6 bases. Germline-derived CDR1 and CDR2 are KGHSH and LQKENI. The CDR3 runs to 15 residues. The CDR3 DNA sequence: TGTGCCAGCTCACCATCCAGCGGGAGTTCAACCGAGCAGTACTTC. Encoded protein: CASSPSSGSSTEQYF.

The rearrangement uses TRBV4-2 and TRBJ2-7; 8 positions agree with TRBD2. Per germline, CDR1 LGHNA and CDR2 YNFKEQ. Germline trimming cut 0 bases from V and 5 bases from J; bases unmatched to any gene: 3. The CDR3 runs 14 residues. The CDR3 sequence: CASSQDSAGDEQYF. The CDR3 region has the DNA TGTGCCAGCAGCCAAGATTCAGCGGGAGACGAGCAGTACTTC.

This clone was found a few times. In DNA form, the CDR3 reads TGTGCCAGCAGCCGAAGCGGGAGCAAGGAAAATGAGCAGTTCTTC. It specifies CASSRSGSKENEQFF. V and J are TRBV11-2 and TRBJ2-1; TRBD2 agrees at 8 bases. Per the germline V gene, CDR1 is SGHAT and CDR2 is FQNNGV. J lost 7 bases, V lost 5 bases, and 10 bases had no gene match. There are 15 residues in the CDR3.

The chain is built from TRBV28 and TRBJ2-1, with 7 bases fitting TRBD2. CDR1 and CDR2 from the germline V gene are MDHEN and SYDVKM. Germline trimming cut 3 bases from V and 6 bases from J; bases unmatched to any gene: 2. The CDR3 has 13 amino acids. As DNA, the CDR3 is TGTGCCAGCAGTTTGGGCGGGGGCAATGAGCAGTTCTTC. Amino acid sequence: CASSLGGGNEQFF.

There are a few counts of this clone. The CDR3 is CSSFRGDTQYF. CDR3 nucleotides: TGCAGCTCGTTCAGGGGAGATACGCAGTATTTT. The rearrangement links TRBV29-1 to TRBJ2-3, with TRBD1 as a possible D gene (6 bases). The CDR3 is made up of 11 amino acids. Germline lookup yields CDR1 SQVTM and CDR2 ANQGSEA. Trimming pared 8 bases from V and 5 bases from J, leaving 11 bases between.

Only a few counts were recorded for this clone. This sequence joins TRBV4-1 and TRBJ2-4; TRBD1 matches 9 bases. Germline V gives CDR1 MGHRA, CDR2 YSYEKL. The CDR3 extends over 17 amino acids. The J segment lost 0 bases and the V segment lost 2 bases, leaving 5 bases of the junction unmatched. In DNA, the CDR3 is TGCGCCAGCAGCCAACCCGGGACAGGGCTAGCCAAAAACATTCAGTACTTC. This gives the protein CASSQPGTGLAKNIQYF.

The chain links TRBV5-6 to TRBJ2-5; D is unresolved. Germline CDR1 and CDR2: SGHDT and YYEEEE. Trimming cost V 2 bases and J 2 bases, with 4 bases left between them. CDR3 length: 12 amino acids. The chain's CDR3 is CASSFTQETQYF. The CDR3 DNA reads as TGTGCCAGCAGCTTCACACAAGAGACCCAGTACTTC.

The CDR3 DNA is TGTGCCTGGGGTCAGGGCGGCTATGGCTACACCTTC. Amino acid sequence: CAWGQGGYGYTF. This chain uses TRBV30 with TRBJ1-2, with D possibly TRBD1 on 5 matching bases. The CDR3 totals 12 residues. V was clipped by 5 bases and J by 4 bases, with 11 bases between them. Germline CDR1 and CDR2: GTSNPN and SVGIG (reference sequence).

This clone has only a few counts. This chain links TRBV14 with TRBJ2-1, with 11 nucleotides matching TRBD2. The CDR3 contains 15 residues. Per the germline V gene, CDR1 is SGHDN and CDR2 is FVKESK. V lost 1 base to trimming and J lost 8 bases; unmatched junction nucleotides: 4. CDR3 coding DNA: TGTGCCAGCAGCCAAGGGCTAGCGGGAGGTTATGAGCAGTTCTTC. Amino acids: CASSQGLAGGYEQFF.

This chain uses TRBV9 with TRBJ2-5; D might be TRBD1 (5 bases). V gave up 1 base and J gave up 3 bases, with 10 bases separating them. This CDR3 has 14 residues. Germline assignment: CDR1 SGDLS and CDR2 YYNGEE. The CDR3 sequence is CASSVMAGKETQYF. The CDR3 DNA is TGTGCCAGCAGCGTAATGGCAGGGAAAGAGACCCAGTACTTC.

CDR3 sequence (DNA): TGCAGCGTAACCGGCGGGACTATCTACAATGAGCAGTTCTTC. This codes for CSVTGGTIYNEQFF. The rearrangement links TRBV29-1 to TRBJ2-1, with 7 bases that match TRBD2. Trimming cost V 6 bases and J 3 bases; bases outside gene matches: 8. Germline values: CDR1 SQVTM, CDR2 ANQGSEA. The CDR3 consists of 14 residues.

There are a few counts of this clone. The chain is built from TRBV25-1 and TRBJ1-4, with D uncertain. The CDR3 consists of 14 residues. The germline gives CDR1 MGHDK, CDR2 SYGVNS. The ends were cut back, 4 bases at V and 7 bases at J, with 13 bases in the middle. In nucleotides, the CDR3 is TGTGCCAGCAGTGGGTTAAGCTATATTGAAAAACTGTTTTTT. Encoded protein: CASSGLSYIEKLFF. Based on the CDR3 plus reference TRBV25-1 and TRBJ1-4, the full variable domain is EADIYQTPRYLVIGTGKKITLECSQTMGHDKMYWYQQDPGMELHLIHYSYGVNSTEKGDLSSESTVSRIRTEHFPLTLESARPSHTSQYLCASSGLSYIEKLFFGSGTQLSVL.